These 16 T cell receptor beta chains originate from one sample sequenced in a study of T cell responses to AZD1222 COVID-19 vaccine. Libraries were prepared by immunoSEQ multiplex PCR; TCRdb keeps only in-frame clonotypes and omits some of them. Of 150,000 to 200,000 clones in the sample, just over 90% were seen once. Sequences were derived from peripheral blood, sampled on day 0 of AZD1222 vaccination. Receptors originate from an adult in good health.

This chain links TRBV27 with TRBJ2-1; maybe TRBD1 (6 bases). V lost 3 bases, J lost 2 bases, and 11 bases lay in between. The CDR3 is 15 amino acids. Germline V gives CDR1 MNHEY, CDR2 SMNVEV (reference sequence). DNA for the CDR3: TGTGCCAGCAGTTTTATACAGGGCCCCTACAATGAGCAGTTCTTC. Its translation: CASSFIQGPYNEQFF.

V and J are TRBV12-3 or TRBV12-4 and TRBJ2-2; D is unresolved. The V and J ends lost 2 bases and 4 bases respectively, with 5 bases between them. This CDR3 is 13 amino acids long. The CDR3 is CASSLLSTGELFF. Written as DNA, the CDR3 is TGTGCCAGCAGTTTACTCTCCACCGGGGAGCTGTTTTTT.

This clone was detected once. This chain joins TRBV28 and TRBJ2-7; TRBD2 matches at 13 bases. The CDR3 consists of 15 residues. In germline, CDR1 is MDHEN, CDR2 SYDVKM. V shed 10 bases, J shed 7 bases, and the junction held 13 bases outside the gene matches. The CDR3 region is CATVALAGGWEEQYF. CDR3 DNA sequence: TGTGCCACCGTAGCACTAGCGGGAGGGTGGGAGGAGCAGTACTTC.

This clone was found once. The rearrangement links TRBV11-2 to TRBJ2-3; 8 bases are a match to TRBD1. J was trimmed by 5 bases and V by 5 bases; bases with no gene match: 6. This CDR3 contains 14 residues. The germline CDR1 and CDR2 sequences are SGHAT and FQNNGV. CDR3: CASSLADRGDTQYF. The CDR3 bases are TGTGCCAGCAGCCTCGCCGACAGGGGAGATACGCAGTATTTT.

The chain employs TRBV21-1 and TRBJ2-7; no DNA check was done on the table's D call, TRBD2. TRBV21-1 represents a pseudogene. The CDR3 sequence is 17 residues long. The CDR3 here is CASSNPGLARSSYEQYF. The CDR3 nucleotides read TGTGCCAGCAGCAACCCGGGACTAGCGAGGAGCTCCTACGAGCAGTACTTC.

V is TRBV5-4 and J is TRBJ1-4; tentative D call: TRBD1 (5 bases). The CDR3 contains 13 residues. V was shortened by 1 base and J by 12 bases, with 13 bases between the two germline ends. Germline CDR1 and CDR2: SGHNT and YYREEE (reference sequence). CDR3 sequence reads: CASSLSRGGELFF. The CDR3, as DNA: TGTGCCAGCAGCTTGTCCCGGGGCGGTGAACTGTTTTTT.

The chain uses TRBV24-1 and TRBJ2-7; TRBD1 agrees at 7 bases. The ends lost 0 bases at V and 6 bases at J; junction bases unmatched: 1. The germline V gene encodes CDR1 KGHDR and CDR2 SFDVKD. This CDR3 spans 13 amino acids. The CDR3: CATSDLAGGEQYF. The CDR3, as DNA: TGTGCCACCAGTGATTTGGCAGGGGGCGAGCAGTACTTC.

V and J are TRBV3-1 (or the pseudogene TRBV3-2) and TRBJ2-3, with TRBD2 identical over 9 bases. Unmatched junction bases numbered 8, after V lost 3 bases and J lost 4 bases. The CDR3 length is 16 residues. Germline assignment: CDR1 LGHDT and CDR2 YNNKEL (reference sequence). The CDR3 sequence: CASSHWREGHADTQYF. In DNA, the CDR3 is TGTGCCAGCAGCCATTGGCGGGAGGGCCACGCAGATACGCAGTATTTT.

The chain is built from TRBV19 and TRBJ2-2; no definite D call. The germline CDR1 and CDR2 sequences are LNHDA and SQIVND (reference sequence). The CDR3 has 14 residues. With 7 bases removed from V and 0 bases from J, the gap between germline ends came to 9 bases. This CDR3 is CASNSQANTGELFF. The CDR3 nucleotides read TGTGCCAGTAACAGTCAGGCGAACACCGGGGAGCTGTTTTTT.

The rearrangement uses TRBV14 and TRBJ2-2; D might be TRBD2 (6 bases). Trimming left V 8 bases short and J 5 bases short, with 12 bases between. The CDR3 is 13 residues long. CDR1 is SGHDN, CDR2 FVKESK, per germline. The CDR3 reads CASRLGGTGELFF. CDR3 in DNA: TGTGCCAGCCGACTGGGGGGAACCGGGGAGCTGTTTTTT. The full variable domain, with the rest looked up from reference TRBV14 and TRBJ2-2, is EAGVTQFPSHSVIEKGQTVTLRCDPISGHDNLYWYRRVMGKEIKFLLHFVKESKQDESGMPNNRFLAERTGGTYSTLKVQPAELEDSGVYFCASRLGGTGELFFGEGSRLTVL.

This chain uses TRBV7-6 with TRBJ1-4; D is ambiguous. The CDR3 has 15 residues. Trimming removed 2 bases from V and 1 base from J, with 8 bases in between. The germline gives CDR1 SGHVS, CDR2 FNYEAQ. Here the CDR3 DNA reads TGTGCCAGCAGCTTATTTTCAGAAACTAATGAAAAACTGTTTTTT. This gives the protein CASSLFSETNEKLFF.

This clone was found a few times. CDR3 bases: TGTGCCACCAGTGACCAAGGGCCACACGGGGGGACCCAGTACTTC. Protein sequence: CATSDQGPHGGTQYF. The chain joins TRBV24-1 to TRBJ2-5; TRBD2 is a possible D gene (6 bases). The CDR3 length is 15 residues. Trimming removed 4 bases at V and 7 bases at J, with 18 bases between. The germline gives CDR1 KGHDR, CDR2 SFDVKD.

The chain employs TRBV21-1 and TRBJ1-1. TRBV21-1 constitutes a pseudogene. The CDR3 spans 15 residues. The CDR3 loop reads CASSRRKGGNTEAFF. CDR3 in DNA: TGTGCCAGCAGCAGACGAAAGGGGGGGAACACTGAAGCTTTCTTT.

The chain uses TRBV28 and TRBJ2-1; D is undetermined. V was shortened by 4 bases and J by 7 bases, with 17 bases between the two germline ends. The CDR3 spans 15 residues. Germline CDR1 is MDHEN and CDR2 is SYDVKM. The CDR3 loop is CASSYSPQQMNEQFF. CDR3 bases: TGTGCCAGCAGTTACAGTCCTCAGCAAATGAATGAGCAGTTCTTC.

The chain uses TRBV11-2 and TRBJ2-7, with D maybe TRBD2 (5 bases). Trimming left V 0 bases short and J 9 bases short, with 12 bases between. The CDR3 spans 13 residues. The germline CDR1 and CDR2 sequences are SGHAT and FQNNGV. The CDR3 sequence: CASSLDRSGWQYF. The CDR3 DNA reads TGTGCCAGCAGCTTAGATCGGTCGGGGTGGCAGTACTTC.

The chain recombines TRBV2 with TRBJ2-1; 10 bases are shared with TRBD2. This CDR3 has 15 residues. Germline V gene lookup returns CDR1 SNHLY and CDR2 FYNNEI. The junction had 5 bases not matched to a gene; V was cut back by 4 bases and J by 5 bases. CDR3 loop: CASSGTSGVNNEQFF. In DNA form, the CDR3 reads TGTGCCAGCAGTGGGACTAGCGGCGTCAACAATGAGCAGTTCTTC.